This record looks at one T cell receptor beta chain sequence and its context. Its antigen remains unidentified. This sample was taken from a study of persistence of HIV-infected CD4 T cells. Whole-study context: CD4+ T cells responding to CMV or HIV-1 Gag were isolated. A median of about 8 years of suppressive ART preceded sampling.

This was the immunoSEQ version 4 assay in survey mode. Sequencing used immunoSEQ multiplex PCR; TCRdb keeps in-frame clones, though not all of them. The table lists over 30,000 clones, around four fifths of them singletons. An overlapping HIV-1 Gag peptide pool stimulated these cells at about 0.9 ug/peptide/mL. CD40L-negative CD69-negative CD45RO-high memory CD4+ T cells were sorted as populations depleted of antigen-responding cells. Undetectable plasma HIV-1 RNA below 50 copies/mL lasted at least 4 years. Sequenced material: cultured CD4+ T cells from PBMCs, taken from a patient who received antiretroviral therapy. The receptor was derived from an adult with HIV. The donor label of this sample is uncertain.

The CDR3 sequence: CASSPDGSNSPLHF. The CDR3 DNA sequence: TGCGCCAGCAGCCCGGATGGGTCAAATTCACCCCTCCACTTT. The chain links TRBV5-1 to TRBJ1-6; unclear D gene. From germline, CDR1 is SGHRS and CDR2 YFSETQ. The V and J ends lost 4 bases and 7 bases respectively, with 12 bases between them. This CDR3 has 14 amino acids. Combining the CDR3 with reference TRBV5-1 and TRBJ1-6 gives the whole variable domain KAGVTQTPRYLIKTRGQQVTLSCSPISGHRSVSWYQQTPGQGLQFLFEYFSETQRNKGNFPGRFSGRQFSNSRSEMNVSTLELGDSALYLCASSPDGSNSPLHFGNGTRLTVT.